This T cell receptor beta chain originates from a study of identical twins. TCRdb re-called the 5' RACE reads with MiXCR, one entry per CDR3 protein. The sample records 420,000 or so distinct CDR3 sequences, 15% to 20% being singletons. Study findings and constraints: Beta out-of-frame sequences showed weaker excess twin sharing. The more abundant beta clonotypes in cord blood had fewer insertions, and memory repertoires did not show this.

Trimming shortened V by 6 bases and J by 0 bases, and 9 bases separated the two germline ends. The CDR3 is 13 residues long. From germline, CDR1 is DFQATT and CDR2 SNEGSKA (reference sequence). This clonotype was counted many times. Its antigen is currently unknown. The sequence derives from a man aged 45-65 years in good health. The chain combines TRBV20-1 with TRBJ2-4; tentatively, D is TRBD1 or TRBD2 (5 bases each). Sequenced material: naive T cells sorted from blood. The CDR3 spells CSAGTLAKNIQYF. CDR3 DNA: TGCAGTGCGGGGACCCTAGCCAAAAACATTCAGTACTTC.